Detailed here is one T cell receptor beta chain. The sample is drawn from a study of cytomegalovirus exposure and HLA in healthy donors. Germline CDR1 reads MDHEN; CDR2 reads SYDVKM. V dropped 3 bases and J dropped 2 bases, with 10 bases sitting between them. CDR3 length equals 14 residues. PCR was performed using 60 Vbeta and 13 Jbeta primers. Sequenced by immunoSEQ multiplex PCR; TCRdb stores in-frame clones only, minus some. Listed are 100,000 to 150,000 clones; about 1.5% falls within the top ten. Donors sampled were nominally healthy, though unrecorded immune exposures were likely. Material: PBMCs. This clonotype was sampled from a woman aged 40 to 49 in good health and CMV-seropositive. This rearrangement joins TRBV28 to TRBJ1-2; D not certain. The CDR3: CASSFPDGNYGYTF. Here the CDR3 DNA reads TGTGCCAGCAGTTTTCCCGACGGGAACTATGGCTACACCTTC.